This T cell receptor (beta chain) is drawn from a study of cytomegalovirus exposure and HLA in healthy donors. Findings and caveats of the study: Published work reported that the classifier diagnosed cytomegalovirus status with high specificity and sensitivity.

Sequenced by immunoSEQ multiplex PCR; TCRdb stores in-frame clones only, minus some. The table lists 150,000 to 200,000 clones, roughly 90% of them singletons, with roughly 6% in the top ten. V gave up 1 base and J gave up 4 bases, with 4 bases separating them. Germline CDR1 reads PRHDT; CDR2 reads FYEKMQ (reference sequence). The CDR3 has 13 amino acids. Turning to this clone: Its matching antigen is unknown.

Sequenced: PBMCs. The origin of this receptor is a woman in her 30s in good health and CMV-seronegative. The chain is built from TRBV13 and TRBJ2-2; D uncertain. The chain's CDR3 is CASSLAGTGELFF. In DNA, the CDR3 is TGTGCCAGCAGCTTAGCGGGCACCGGGGAGCTGTTTTTT.